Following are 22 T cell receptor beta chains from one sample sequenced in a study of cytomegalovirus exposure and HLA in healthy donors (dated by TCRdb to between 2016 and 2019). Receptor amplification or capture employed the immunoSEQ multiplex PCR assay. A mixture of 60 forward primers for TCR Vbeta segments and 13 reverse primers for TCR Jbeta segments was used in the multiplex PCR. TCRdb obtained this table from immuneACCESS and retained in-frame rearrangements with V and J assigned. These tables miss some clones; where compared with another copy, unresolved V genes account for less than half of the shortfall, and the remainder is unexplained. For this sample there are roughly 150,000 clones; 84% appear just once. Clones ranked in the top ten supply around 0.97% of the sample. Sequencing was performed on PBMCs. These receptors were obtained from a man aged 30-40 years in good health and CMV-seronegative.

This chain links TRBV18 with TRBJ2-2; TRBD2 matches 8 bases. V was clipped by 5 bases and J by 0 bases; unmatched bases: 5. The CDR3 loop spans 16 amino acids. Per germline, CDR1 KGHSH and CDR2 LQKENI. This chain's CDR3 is CASSTTLAANTGELFF. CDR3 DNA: TGTGCCAGCTCAACTACACTAGCGGCGAACACCGGGGAGCTGTTTTTT.

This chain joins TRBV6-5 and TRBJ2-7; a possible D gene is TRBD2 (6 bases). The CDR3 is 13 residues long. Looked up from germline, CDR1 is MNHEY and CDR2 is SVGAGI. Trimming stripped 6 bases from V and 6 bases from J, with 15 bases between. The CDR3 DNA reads TGTGCCAGCAGAGACTTCGGGAGCGGCGAGCAGTACTTC. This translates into CASRDFGSGEQYF.

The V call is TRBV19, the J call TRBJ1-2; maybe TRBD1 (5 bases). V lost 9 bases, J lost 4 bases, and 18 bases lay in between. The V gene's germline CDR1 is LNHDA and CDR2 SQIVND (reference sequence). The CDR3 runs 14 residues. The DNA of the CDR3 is TGTGCCAGCAGCCCGGGGGGGAGTTCCTATGGCTACACCTTC. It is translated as CASSPGGSSYGYTF.

The CDR3 here is CASSKRGDLYEQYF. CDR3 coding DNA: TGTGCCAGTAGTAAACGGGGGGACCTCTACGAGCAGTACTTC. V and J are TRBV19 and TRBJ2-7; 7 bases agree with TRBD2. Germline loops: CDR1 LNHDA, CDR2 SQIVND (reference sequence). The CDR3 is made up of 14 amino acids. The trim removed 4 bases at V and 3 bases at J, leaving 6 bases unmatched.

This chain's CDR3 is CASGSSGRGQETQYF. DNA for the CDR3: TGTGCCAGCGGATCTAGCGGGCGCGGTCAAGAGACCCAGTACTTC. The chain couples TRBV6-5 to TRBJ2-5, with 8 bases identical to TRBD2. With V trimmed by 8 bases and J by 2 bases, 10 bases remained unmatched. The germline gives CDR1 MNHEY, CDR2 SVGAGI. CDR3 length: 15 amino acids.

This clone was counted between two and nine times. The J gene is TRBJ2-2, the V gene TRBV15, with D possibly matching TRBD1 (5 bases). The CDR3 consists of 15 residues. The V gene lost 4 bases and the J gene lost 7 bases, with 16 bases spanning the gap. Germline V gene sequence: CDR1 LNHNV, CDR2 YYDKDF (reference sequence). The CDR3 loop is CATSILSQGGGELFF. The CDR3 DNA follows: TGTGCCACCAGCATACTCAGTCAGGGCGGCGGGGAGCTGTTTTTT.

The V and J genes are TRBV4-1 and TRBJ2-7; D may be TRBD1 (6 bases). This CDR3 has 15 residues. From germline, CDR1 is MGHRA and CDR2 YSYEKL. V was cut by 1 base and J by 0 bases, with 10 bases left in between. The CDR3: CASSQGTETSYEQYF. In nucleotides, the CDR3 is TGCGCCAGCAGCCAAGGGACAGAGACCTCCTACGAGCAGTACTTC.

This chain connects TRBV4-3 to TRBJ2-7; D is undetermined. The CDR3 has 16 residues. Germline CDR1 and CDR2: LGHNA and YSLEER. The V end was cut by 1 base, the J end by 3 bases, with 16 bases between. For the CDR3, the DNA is TGCGCCAGCAGCCAAGGAGCAGTAGCCCCTTACTACGAGCAGTACTTC. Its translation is CASSQGAVAPYYEQYF.

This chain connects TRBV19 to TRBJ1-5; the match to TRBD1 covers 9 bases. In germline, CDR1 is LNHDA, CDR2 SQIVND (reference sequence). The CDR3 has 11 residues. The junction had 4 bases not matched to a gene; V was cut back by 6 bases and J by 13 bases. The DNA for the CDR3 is TGTGCCAGTAGCCGGGACAGGGAACAGCATTTT. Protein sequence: CASSRDREQHF.

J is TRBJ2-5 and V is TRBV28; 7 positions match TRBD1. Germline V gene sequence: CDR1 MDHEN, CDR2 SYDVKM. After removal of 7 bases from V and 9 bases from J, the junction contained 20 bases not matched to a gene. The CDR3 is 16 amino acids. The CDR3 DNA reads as TGTGCCAGCACTTATACATCCCCAAACAGGGGTTCGGCCCAGTACTTC. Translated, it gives CASTYTSPNRGSAQYF.

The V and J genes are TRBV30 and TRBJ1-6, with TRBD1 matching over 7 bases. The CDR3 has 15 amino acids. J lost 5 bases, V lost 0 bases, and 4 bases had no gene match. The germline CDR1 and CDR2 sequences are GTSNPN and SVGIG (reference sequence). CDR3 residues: CAWSVGRGNNSPLHF. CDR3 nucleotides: TGTGCCTGGAGTGTAGGCAGGGGGAATAATTCACCCCTCCACTTT.

DNA for the CDR3: TGTGCCAGCAGCGTCGGACTAGCGGGAGTTGGGGACAATGAGCAGTTCTTC. It encodes CASSVGLAGVGDNEQFF. The chain joins TRBV9 to TRBJ2-1; TRBD2 aligns across 13 bases. V was clipped by 2 bases and J by 5 bases; unmatched bases: 7. Germline CDR1 reads SGDLS; CDR2 reads YYNGEE. The CDR3 loop spans 17 amino acids.

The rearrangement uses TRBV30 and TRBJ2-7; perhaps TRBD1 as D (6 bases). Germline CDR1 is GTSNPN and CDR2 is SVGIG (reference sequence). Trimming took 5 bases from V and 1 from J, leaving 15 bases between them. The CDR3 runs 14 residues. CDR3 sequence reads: CAWGTGWKSYEQYF. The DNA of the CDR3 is TGTGCCTGGGGAACAGGGTGGAAATCCTACGAGCAGTACTTC.

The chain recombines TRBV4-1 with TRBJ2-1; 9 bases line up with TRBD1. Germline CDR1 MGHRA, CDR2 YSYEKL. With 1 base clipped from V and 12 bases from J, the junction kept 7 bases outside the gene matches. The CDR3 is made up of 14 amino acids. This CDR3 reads CASSQVGQGRGQFF. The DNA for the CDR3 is TGCGCCAGCAGCCAAGTGGGACAGGGTCGTGGGCAGTTCTTC.

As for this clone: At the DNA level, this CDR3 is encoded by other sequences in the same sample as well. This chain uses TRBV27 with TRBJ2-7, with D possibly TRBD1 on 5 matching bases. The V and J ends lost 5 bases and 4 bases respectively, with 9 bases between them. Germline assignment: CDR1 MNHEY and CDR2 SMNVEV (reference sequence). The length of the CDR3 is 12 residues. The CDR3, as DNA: TGTGCCAGCAGTCTCCAGGGTTACGAGCAGTACTTC. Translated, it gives CASSLQGYEQYF.

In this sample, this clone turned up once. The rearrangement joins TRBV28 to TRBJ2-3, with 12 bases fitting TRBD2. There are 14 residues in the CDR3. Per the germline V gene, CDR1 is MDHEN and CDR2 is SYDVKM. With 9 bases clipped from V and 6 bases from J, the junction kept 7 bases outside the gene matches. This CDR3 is CASSSGGASDTQYF. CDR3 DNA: TGTGCCAGTTCTAGCGGGGGGGCCTCCGATACGCAGTATTTT.

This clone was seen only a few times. The CDR3 here is CASSRDGGANEKLFF. The CDR3 DNA is TGTGCCAGCAGCCGGGACGGAGGGGCTAATGAAAAACTGTTTTTT. The V gene is TRBV2, the J gene TRBJ1-4; perhaps TRBD1 as D (5 bases). The CDR3 contains 15 residues. V was pared by 6 bases and J by 3 bases, with 14 bases between. The V gene's germline CDR1 is SNHLY and CDR2 FYNNEI.

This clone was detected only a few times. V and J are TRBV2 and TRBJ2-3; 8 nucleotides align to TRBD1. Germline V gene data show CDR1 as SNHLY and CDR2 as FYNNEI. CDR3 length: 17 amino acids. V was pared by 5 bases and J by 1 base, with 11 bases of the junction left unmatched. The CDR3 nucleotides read TGTGCCAGCAGTACGACAGGGGCTCTTAACGGCACAGATACGCAGTATTTT. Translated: CASSTTGALNGTDTQYF. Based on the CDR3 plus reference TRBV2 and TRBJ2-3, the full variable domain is EPEVTQTPSHQVTQMGQEVILRCVPISNHLYFYWYRQILGQKVEFLVSFYNNEISEKSEIFDDQFSVERPDGSNFTLKIRSTKLEDSAMYFCASSTTGALNGTDTQYFGPGTRLTVL.

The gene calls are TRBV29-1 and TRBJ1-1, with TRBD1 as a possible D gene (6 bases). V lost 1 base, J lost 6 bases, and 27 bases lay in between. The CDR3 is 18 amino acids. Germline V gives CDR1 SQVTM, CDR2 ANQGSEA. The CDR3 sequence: CSVEGVMVGAVSRSEAFF. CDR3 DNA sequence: TGCAGCGTTGAAGGAGTAATGGTGGGGGCGGTCAGTCGGTCTGAAGCTTTCTTT.

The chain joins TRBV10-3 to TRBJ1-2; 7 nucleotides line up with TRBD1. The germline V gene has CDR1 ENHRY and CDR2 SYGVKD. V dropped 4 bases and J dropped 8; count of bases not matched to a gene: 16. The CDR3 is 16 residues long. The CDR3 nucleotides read TGTGCCATCAGTGCACGGACAGGAGGGCAGATTGAAGGCTACACCTTC. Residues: CAISARTGGQIEGYTF.

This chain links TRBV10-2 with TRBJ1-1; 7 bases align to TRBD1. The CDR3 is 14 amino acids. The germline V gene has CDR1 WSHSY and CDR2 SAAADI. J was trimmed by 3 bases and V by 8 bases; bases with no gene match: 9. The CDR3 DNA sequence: TGCGCCAGCCTAGACAGGGCTTTGGACACTGAAGCTTTCTTT. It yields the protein CASLDRALDTEAFF.

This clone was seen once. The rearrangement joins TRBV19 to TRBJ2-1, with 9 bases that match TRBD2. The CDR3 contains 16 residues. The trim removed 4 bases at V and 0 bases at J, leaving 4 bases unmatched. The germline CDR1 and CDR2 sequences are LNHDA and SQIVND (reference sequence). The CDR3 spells CASSKLAGSSYNEQFF. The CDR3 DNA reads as TGTGCCAGTAGTAAACTAGCGGGCAGCTCCTACAATGAGCAGTTCTTC. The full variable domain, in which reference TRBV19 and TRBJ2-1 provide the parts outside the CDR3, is DGGITQSPKYLFRKEGQNVTLSCEQNLNHDAMYWYRQDPGQGLRLIYYSQIVNDFQKGDIAEGYSVSREKKESFPLTVTSAQKNPTAFYLCASSKLAGSSYNEQFFGPGTRLTVL.